This TCR beta chain is drawn from a study of cytomegalovirus exposure and HLA in healthy donors (dated 2017 in TCRdb). With regard to the full study: An earlier analysis of about 560 of the donors reported about 260 Gb of sequence data and 95 million to 120 million unique TCR beta sequences obtained from around 180 million T cells. Roughly 300 gigabases of sequencing data and approximately 93 million unique TCR sequences were included in an early release covering roughly 700 HLA-typed donors. The aim of the study was to test whether cataloging public T cell receptors could identify signatures of past pathogen exposure. A separate validation cohort of over a hundred different subjects was used in addition to the 666-subject first cohort. All discovery cohort repertoires had been generated on a single sequencing platform. Alongside the repertoire data, information on donor age, sex, ethnicity and CMV serostatus was compiled. A later analysis re-analyzed previously published TCR beta repertoires from roughly 600 donors and added high-resolution HLA genotyping to study TCR occurrence patterns. In a later genetic analysis, genome-wide SNP genotypes for about 55% of the roughly 700 donors were used, and that subset was treated as a discovery cohort. To predict cytomegalovirus infection status, the study brought together high-throughput TCR immunosequencing, statistical association of individual TCRs with disease status, and machine learning. The later analysis used no new phenotypic data to find candidate immune exposures, relying instead on TCR beta sequences and their occurrence across donors. Using immunosequencing, the study profiled T cell repertoires from about 610 subjects and related those repertoires to cytomegalovirus serostatus. An earlier analysis of several hundred of the donors used high-throughput TCR beta sequencing to judge whether each TCR beta V gene segment behaved as functional or pseudogenic. Both class I and class II loci were covered by HLA typing, at four-digit resolution. Roughly 5 DR-DQ haplotypes were treated as single units for association and clustering because of strong linkage in the cohort. Typing coverage varied by locus: roughly 620-630 donors for A, B, C, DRB1 and DQB1; more than 500 for DQA1; some 610 for DPA1; about 450 for DPB1. The genetic ancestry cluster associated with self-reported Caucasian donors included about 81% of the roughly 360 genotyped donors. Across around 400 genotyped donors of the cohort, an average of about 250,000 unique TCR beta nucleotide sequences per donor were sequenced, and 15% to 20% of those sequences were non-productive.

V has 6 bases trimmed and J has 1 base trimmed; junction bases matching no gene number 14. Inclusive of the bounding cysteine and phenylalanine, the CDR3 is 19 residues long. Only the CDR3 DNA stays, 57 bases, in frame from base 1. CDR1 and CDR2 are read off the germline V gene as ENHRY and SYGVKD. Summary of the overall study and its limitations: The authors suggested that the approach could potentially be extended to other disease states and immunological phenotypes. Compared with equally common non-associated chains, HLA-associated TCR beta chains in a later analysis were more clonally expanded and had lower generation probabilities. An earlier analysis of approximately 530 of the donors showed that most TCR beta V segments appeared in productive rearrangements either about 87% or about 30% of the time, which broadly matched IMGT annotations. Compared with the approximately 670-donor mean, donors in an Asian-associated ancestry cluster had fewer N-insertions in productive TCRs, according to a later genetic analysis. Correlated functional status among segregating V segments might be attributable to linkage disequilibrium, but an unknown experimental factor could not be ruled out. Roughly uniform sequencing depth across donors was assumed in presence/absence analyses, although this assumption may not hold. A later analysis found that TCR association rates varied across HLA loci, with DRB1 alleles showing the most associated TCRs and HLA-C alleles the fewest. In a later analysis, several top co-occurrence clusters were reported to appear linked to parvovirus B19, influenza, CMV and Epstein-Barr virus. In a later analysis, most CMV-associated TCR beta chains were found to appear HLA-restricted, with HLA associations seemingly driven largely by CMV exposure. Approximately 16 rarely observed V segments, including chromosome 9 orphons, were excluded from the earlier analysis of some 590 of the donors because counts were too low. In vitro tests confirmed that a few of the cytomegalovirus-associated TCR beta chains recognize cytomegalovirus antigens. A total of about 150 TCR beta chains were listed by the study as associated with cytomegalovirus. Strong co-occurrence of HLA alleles, especially DR and DQ, made assigning TCR associations to individual alleles difficult. Immune exposure information for the cohort was limited to CMV serostatus. In a later analysis, 15,000 to 20,000 TCR beta sequences were associated with specific HLA alleles at a false discovery rate of 0.05. A later genetic analysis associated a missense DCLRE1C variant with V-gene and J-gene trimming of TCR beta chains, and an independent cohort replicated the association. HLA typing was unavailable for some donors at each locus, so association tests used only the typed subset. The cohort was sequenced for TCR beta chains only, and without alpha or paired-chain data the features that could be detected were limited. Most TCR sequences were seen in very few donors, while some public TCRs were found in many individuals. A cluster of highly shared sequence variants was judged likely to represent a technical artifact of the sequencing pipeline. The classifier was reported to diagnose cytomegalovirus status with high specificity and sensitivity in both the original cohort and the validation cohort. A further reported finding was that TCR beta sequences accurately predicted the HLA-A and HLA-B alleles for most subjects in the first cohort. Because the 87-base-pair reads could not distinguish some IMGT-functional V segments, including TRBV6-2 and TRBV6-3, those segments were excluded.

Library preparation employed the immunoSEQ multiplex PCR assay. The multiplex PCR relied on a mix of 60 forward primers for TCR Vbeta segments and 13 reverse primers for TCR Jbeta segments. A multiplex PCR assay on genomic DNA amplified the CDR3 region of rearranged TCR beta genes. Amplified TCR beta libraries were sequenced as 87-base-pair reads on the Illumina HiSeq System. On the authors' methods: A later analysis counted around 72 million unique TCR beta chains across the 666 repertoires, and roughly 10 million of these chains were shared by at least two donors. A nearest-neighbor algorithm error-corrected the raw reads and collapsed the reads into unique sequences, merging closely related sequences to remove PCR and sequencing errors. CDR3 sequences were aligned to IMGT reference sequences to assign V, D and J gene segments. For a sequence to be retained, a match of at least six nucleotides to both a V gene segment and a J gene segment was required. Rearrangements were classified as productive when the CDR3 lacked stop codons and remained in frame with V and J, and all other rearrangements were classified as non-productive. Following IMGT convention, CDR3 was defined as the stretch from the second conserved V-encoded cysteine to the conserved J-encoded phenylalanine. In an earlier analysis of more than 550 of the donors, sequences lacking an unambiguous match to a single V gene segment were excluded. In an earlier analysis of around 600 of the donors, V segments were called functional above 56.7% productive rearrangements and were called segregating when the between-donor standard deviation exceeded 5%. To diagnose cytomegalovirus status from the catalog of TCR beta chain sequences, a statistical classification framework was built. In a later analysis, TCR nucleotide sequences were compared against IMGT/GENE-DB human TR gene sequences so that V and J genes could be assigned. Using the TCRdist pipeline, a later analysis assigned CDR3 sequences along with most-parsimonious VDJ recombination scenarios. A later analysis defined each TCR beta chain by its CDR3 amino acid sequence plus V-gene family, and excluded reads lacking a unique V-gene family. A later analysis removed nearly 600 highly shared, low-generation-probability nucleotide sequences to deal with suspected cross-contamination and a sequencing artifact. In a later analysis, a clonal expansion index was calculated for each public chain from normalized within-repertoire ranks of inferred template counts. In a later analysis, generation probabilities were computed using a VDJ recombination model fitted to out-of-frame rearrangements, and the results were checked against IGoR. In a later analysis, TCR-TCR, TCR-HLA and TCR-CMV co-occurrence was scored with hypergeometric tests, and a repertoire-size bias correction was applied to TCR pairs. False discovery rates were estimated in a later analysis by permuting HLA or CMV assignments 20 times. A later analysis grouped co-occurring TCRs with DBSCAN, adding TCRdist sequence similarity when clustering within HLA-allele-positive subsets. For co-occurrence clustering, repertoires with fewer than 30,000 or more than 120,000 public chains were excluded, along with about five repertoires with anomalous nucleotide sharing. TCRdb's version of the immuneACCESS table is confined to in-frame rearrangements and falls short of the full clone set. An unresolved V gene accounts for under half of the shortfall where checked; the remainder is of unknown origin. V, J and clone size reflect that table, while D and trimming were determined from the DNA. The sample table lists 40,000 or so clones, roughly three quarters of them with a count of one. Around 3.9% of the sample goes to the ten largest clones.

In total, more than 500 healthy bone marrow donors made up the cohort. Cohort members were all nominally healthy when sampled, although unrecorded immune exposures were likely present. The donor tested CMV seronegative, placing the donor among the 352 seronegative members of the cohort. A peripheral blood sample was collected from each donor, and TCR beta sequencing was performed on peripheral blood mononuclear cells. The Qiagen DNeasy Blood Extraction Kit was used to extract genomic DNA from the blood cell samples. This clone was seen a handful of times. Its antigen remains unidentified. No base qualities exist here, and no much larger clone lies one base off it.

The chain is encoded by TRBV10-3 joined to TRBJ2-3, with 12 middle bases fitting TRBD2. Material: PBMCs. The TCR sequence derives from a man between 35 and 55 years old in good health and CMV-seronegative. The bases are TGTGCCATCAGGGACCCAAACCGGACTAGCGGGGCTCGCACAGATACGCAGTATTTT. Its product reads: CAIRDPNRTSGARTDTQYF.